One TCR beta chain is described in this entry. Which antigen it targets is not known. No base quality information exists; no much larger clone differs at one position. The data were taken from a study of CD8 T cells in Susac syndrome (dated by TCRdb to between 2018 and 2021). Turning to the overall study: Whether CD8+ T cell activation and differentiation in Susac syndrome was antigen driven was tested using repertoire sequencing. The clonality of the CD8+ T cell repertoire was compared across approximately 11 healthy donors, around 14 Susac syndrome patients and around 16 multiple sclerosis patients. Overall results and qualifications from the work: The number of individuals in the TCR sequencing and HLA analysis was recognized as being relatively small.

From the cysteine up to the phenylalanine, the CDR3 has a length of 15 residues. Only the CDR3 DNA stays, 45 bases, in frame from base 1. V loses 5 bases of germline sequence and J loses 4 bases, and the interval between the two ends is 16 bases. The germline V gene supplies CDR1 SGHTA and CDR2 FQGNSA. RNA was extracted using the RNeasy kit, and roughly 0.5 to 1 ug of the RNA was reverse transcribed with random hexamers. TCR beta CDR3 regions were amplified with the immunoSEQ multiplex PCR assay covering 54 Vbeta and 13 Jbeta segments. To correct PCR amplification bias, a synthetic template baseline was used for both primer optimization and computational correction. The authors' pipeline ran thus. Reads were assigned to V, D and J genes according to IMGT and analyzed in immunoSEQ Analyzer, with only productive sequences retained. Clonality was computed as one minus Shannon entropy normalized by log2 of the number of productive unique sequences. Public and private clones were assessed among the 100 most prevalent clones of each patient and control. Clones were defined as Susac-specific if absent from the healthy and MS cohorts, from more than 900 published viral clones and from other ImmuneACCESS disease sequences. The raw public data were reprocessed by TCRdb itself: fastp quality trimming at Q25, MiXCR clonotype calling, in-frame beta chains only. Rows matching on CDR3 protein sequence are summarized as one entry with the most common DNA and genes. The V and J calls follow TCRdb's processing rather than the paper's. Here the sample has around 80,000 distinct CDR3 sequences; approximately 94% occur a single time. The ten top clones hold 0.26% of the sample.

Peripheral blood CD8+ and CD4+ T cells from healthy donors, Susac syndrome patients and multiple sclerosis patients were profiled using high-throughput TCR beta sequencing. The healthy donors served as controls matched for age and sex. Bulk CD8+ and CD4+ T cells were purified by magnetic negative isolation, while CD8+ TEMRA cells were enriched using FACS. Blood was collected in EDTA tubes and processed within 24 hours, with PBMCs isolated through density gradient centrifugation. PBMCs intended for TCR sequencing were cryopreserved in liquid nitrogen and thawed later in a water bath at 37 degrees C. Purity of sorted or isolated CD4+, CD8+ and CD8+ TEMRA cells was at least 90%.

The receptor's source is a human donor in good health. Material: CD8+ T cells from PBMCs. This sequence uses TRBV7-2 and TRBJ2-3, with a tentative D gene TRBD1 over 7 matching bases. The nucleotide sequence is given as TGTGCCAGCAGCGGGAGCGGCAGGGGGGCAGATACGCAGTATTTT. Its protein is CASSGSGRGADTQYF.